The 24 T cell receptor beta chains given below trace back to one sample, sequenced in a study of OX40 agonist ivuxolimab in advanced cancers. The assay was immunoSEQ multiplex PCR, and TCRdb's table has in-frame clones only and misses some. The sample lists 20,000 or so clones; about nine tenths were seen once. The starting material was CD4+ or CD8+ T cells sorted from blood, obtained in a trial of the OX40 agonist ivuxolimab. Receptor source: an adult with an advanced solid tumor such as melanoma, head and neck, liver or kidney cancer.

This chain connects TRBV10-3 to TRBJ2-5; no clear D. The V and J ends lost 4 bases and 5 bases respectively, with 11 bases between them. CDR1 is ENHRY and CDR2 is SYGVKD in the germline V gene. The CDR3 contains 13 residues. The CDR3 sequence is CAISGSTGETQYF. The CDR3 DNA reads as TGTGCCATCAGTGGATCCACTGGGGAGACCCAGTACTTC.

The V call is TRBV4-1, the J call TRBJ2-7, with D tentatively TRBD2 (5 bases). The CDR3 contains 14 residues. V was shortened by 1 base and J by 2 bases, with 9 bases between the two germline ends. The germline V gene encodes CDR1 MGHRA and CDR2 YSYEKL. CDR3 sequence reads: CASSQGLNPYEQYF. CDR3 nucleotides: TGCGCCAGCAGCCAAGGACTAAATCCCTACGAGCAGTACTTC.

This chain's CDR3 is CASTDPPGSPLHF. The CDR3 region has the DNA TGTGCCAGTACAGACCCCCCAGGCTCACCCCTCCACTTT. V gene TRBV19 combines with J gene TRBJ1-6; no clear D. The V end was cut by 7 bases, the J end by 10 bases, with 14 bases between. The CDR3 spans 13 residues. Germline-derived CDR1 and CDR2 are LNHDA and SQIVND (reference sequence).

This clone has only a few counts. The chain has TRBV11-2 and TRBJ2-4; unclear D gene. CDR3 length: 16 residues. The V and J ends lost 6 bases and 0 bases respectively, with 15 bases between them. Germline loops: CDR1 SGHAT, CDR2 FQNNGV. The chain's CDR3 is CASRPVAFSAKNIQYF. CDR3 DNA sequence: TGTGCCAGCAGACCGGTGGCTTTCTCAGCCAAAAACATTCAGTACTTC.

This clone occurred a few times. V gene TRBV7-8 combines with J gene TRBJ2-2; possibly TRBD1 or TRBD2 for D (7 bases each). This CDR3 has 15 amino acids. CDR1 and CDR2 from the germline V gene are SGHVS and FQNEAQ. V lost 0 bases, J lost 5 bases, and 10 bases lay in between. The CDR3 DNA is TGTGCCAGCAGCTTAGCCAGGGGGGGGACCGGGGAGCTGTTTTTT. Translated: CASSLARGGTGELFF. Full variable domain (remainder filled in from reference TRBV7-8 and TRBJ2-2): GAGVSQSPRYKVAKRGQDVALRCDPISGHVSLFWYQQALGQGPEFLTYFQNEAQLDKSGLPSDRFFAERPEGSVSTLKIQRTQQEDSAVYLCASSLARGGTGELFFGEGSRLTVL.

This clone was seen just once. The chain is built from TRBV7-2 and TRBJ2-3; D uncertain. The CDR3 is 13 amino acids. The V and J ends lost 1 base and 2 bases respectively, with 4 bases between them. CDR1 SGHTA and CDR2 FQGNSA come from the germline V gene. DNA of the CDR3: TGTGCCAGCAGCTTAGATCCCACAGATACGCAGTATTTT. This gives the protein CASSLDPTDTQYF.

The genes are TRBV7-9 and TRBJ1-4, with D perhaps matching TRBD1 (5 bases). This CDR3 has 15 amino acids. Trimming left V 5 bases short and J 4 bases short, with 14 bases between. Germline V lookup: CDR1 SEHNR, CDR2 FQNEAQ (reference sequence). CDR3 sequence: CASSPPGPNNEKLFF. CDR3 DNA sequence: TGTGCCAGCAGCCCACCGGGACCGAATAATGAAAAACTGTTTTTT.

Here the CDR3 DNA reads TGTGCCAGCAGTGAGCAGACAGGACCGAACACTGAAGCTTTCTTT. Its translation is CASSEQTGPNTEAFF. V is TRBV27 and J is TRBJ1-1, with D perhaps TRBD1 (6 bases). Germline V gene lookup returns CDR1 MNHEY and CDR2 SMNVEV (reference sequence). The CDR3 is 15 residues long. Between the trimmed V and J ends, which lost 5 bases and 1 base, there was a span of 14 bases.

CDR3: CASSSQRTDSWETQYF. The DNA for the CDR3 is TGTGCCAGCAGTTCCCAGAGAACGGACAGCTGGGAGACCCAGTACTTC. V is TRBV27 and J is TRBJ2-5; D might be TRBD1 (6 bases). Trimming cost V 4 bases and J 5 bases, with 20 bases left between them. The CDR3 is 16 amino acids. The germline V gene encodes CDR1 MNHEY and CDR2 SMNVEV (reference sequence).

In its sample, this clone was seen once. V usage is TRBV27 and J usage is TRBJ1-2; 8 nucleotides line up with TRBD1. Germline lookup yields CDR1 MNHEY and CDR2 SMNVEV (reference sequence). CDR3 size: 14 residues. V lost 6 bases to trimming and J lost 3 bases; unmatched junction nucleotides: 6. In DNA form, the CDR3 reads TGTGCCAGCAGCCAGATGACAGGGGACTATGGCTACACCTTC. Translated, it gives CASSQMTGDYGYTF.

This sequence joins TRBV5-1 and TRBJ1-1; a weak D match, TRBD1 (6 bases). Trimming removed 6 bases from V and 8 bases from J, with 11 bases in between. Germline CDR1 SGHRS, CDR2 YFSETQ. The CDR3 extends over 11 amino acids. The CDR3 is CASTGGREAFF. The DNA of the CDR3 is TGCGCCAGCACCGGGGGCAGGGAAGCTTTCTTT.

This clone is medium-sized in the sample. The chain links TRBV6-4 to TRBJ1-1, with no clear D. The V end lost 5 bases, the J end lost 3 bases, and 16 bases lay between the germline ends. The CDR3 has 15 amino acids. Germline assignment: CDR1 MRHNA and CDR2 SNTAGT. CDR3 bases: TGTGCCAGCAGTCACCGAGAGGGTAAGGACACTGAAGCTTTCTTT. Protein product: CASSHREGKDTEAFF.

V and J are TRBV28 and TRBJ2-7, with D hard to call. This CDR3 has 14 amino acids. Trimming shortened V by 6 bases and J by 0 bases, and 12 bases separated the two germline ends. Germline CDR1 MDHEN, CDR2 SYDVKM. The CDR3 DNA follows: TGTGCCAGCAGGATCACTTCCTCCTCCTACGAGCAGTACTTC. It yields the protein CASRITSSSYEQYF.

V is TRBV19 and J is TRBJ1-2; 9 positions match TRBD1. J was trimmed by 7 bases and V by 9 bases; bases with no gene match: 24. The CDR3 loop spans 18 amino acids. Germline CDR1 and CDR2: LNHDA and SQIVND (reference sequence). The CDR3 protein is CASGPRTGVGTEASGYTF. The CDR3 DNA follows: TGTGCCAGCGGGCCCAGGACAGGGGTCGGTACCGAGGCTTCTGGCTACACCTTC.

CDR3 in amino acids: CASSRADRAGTDTQYF. In DNA form, the CDR3 reads TGTGCCAGCAGCAGAGCGGACAGGGCGGGCACAGATACGCAGTATTTT. V usage is TRBV11-3 and J usage is TRBJ2-3; 8 nucleotides match TRBD1. Losses at the gene ends were 5 bases for V and 1 base for J; bases not matched to a gene: 8. Germline V CDR1 and CDR2: SGHNT, YENEEA. The CDR3 has 16 residues.

This chain's CDR3 is CSVAWGPNTEAFF. The CDR3 DNA is TGCAGCGTCGCGTGGGGGCCGAACACTGAAGCTTTCTTT. This chain connects TRBV29-1 to TRBJ1-1; TRBD1 might be the D (6 bases). This CDR3 contains 13 residues. V was shortened by 6 bases and J by 1 base, with 12 bases between the two germline ends. The V gene's germline CDR1 is SQVTM and CDR2 ANQGSEA. The whole variable domain, remainder taken from reference TRBV29-1 and TRBJ1-1, is SAVISQKPSRDICQRGTSLTIQCQVDSQVTMMFWYRQQPGQSLTLIATANQGSEATYESGFVIDKFPISRPNLTFSTLTVSNMSPEDSSIYLCSVAWGPNTEAFFGQGTRLTVV.

This clone was counted a single time. The rearrangement joins TRBV6-5 to TRBJ2-7; the match to TRBD2 covers 11 bases. Per germline, CDR1 MNHEY and CDR2 SVGAGI. The junction had 3 bases not matched to a gene; V was cut back by 6 bases and J by 2 bases. The CDR3 is 14 amino acids. Written as DNA, the CDR3 is TGTGCCAGCAGGGGGACTAGCGGTACCTACGAGCAGTACTTC. It yields the protein CASRGTSGTYEQYF.

The J gene is TRBJ2-4, the V gene TRBV30; no clear D. The CDR3 covers 12 residues. The V gene lost 4 bases and the J gene lost 6 bases, with 10 bases spanning the gap. Germline assignment: CDR1 GTSNPN and CDR2 SVGIG (reference sequence). The CDR3 sequence is CAWISVLNIQYF. For the CDR3, the DNA is TGTGCCTGGATCAGTGTCCTAAACATTCAGTACTTC.

The chain uses TRBV11-2 and TRBJ2-7, with TRBD2 as a possible D gene (6 bases). The V end was cut by 1 base, the J end by 5 bases, with 12 bases between. CDR3 size: 14 residues. Germline-derived CDR1 and CDR2 are SGHAT and FQNNGV. The CDR3 region has the DNA TGTGCCAGCAGCTTAGGCGGCCCGGGGGACGAGCAGTACTTC. It translates to CASSLGGPGDEQYF.

The chain links TRBV27 to TRBJ2-1; TRBD1 matches at 8 bases. Unmatched junction bases numbered 7, after V lost 6 bases and J lost 3 bases. Germline V gene data show CDR1 as MNHEY and CDR2 as SMNVEV (reference sequence). This CDR3 contains 15 residues. DNA of the CDR3: TGTGCCAGCAGGGAGACAGGGGTCTACTACAATGAGCAGTTCTTC. This codes for CASRETGVYYNEQFF.

This clone was seen more than once but under ten times. V is TRBV6-1 and J is TRBJ2-7; 9 bases agree with TRBD2. Germline V gene data show CDR1 as MNHNS and CDR2 as SASEGT. V was pared by 8 bases and J by 6 bases, with 8 bases of the junction left unmatched. The CDR3 contains 13 residues. Here the CDR3 DNA reads TGTGCCAGCTGGGAAGCGGGGGGTGGCGAGCAGTACTTC. The encoded protein is CASWEAGGGEQYF.

The genes are TRBV7-8 and TRBJ2-2; 9 nucleotides agree with TRBD2. This CDR3 spans 16 amino acids. Trimming cost V 5 bases and J 8 bases; bases outside gene matches: 12. Germline V gene sequence: CDR1 SGHVS, CDR2 FQNEAQ. The CDR3 DNA sequence: TGTGCCAGCAGCCCGGGGACTAGCCCAGGTCTTGGGGAGCTGTTTTTT. Translated: CASSPGTSPGLGELFF.

This clone has just a few counts. The chain joins TRBV4-1 to TRBJ1-2; D is ambiguous. V was trimmed by 6 bases and J by 4 bases, leaving 12 bases between them. Germline V gives CDR1 MGHRA, CDR2 YSYEKL. The CDR3 is 13 residues long. The CDR3 region is CASSIQEGYGYTF. In DNA, the CDR3 is TGCGCCAGCAGTATTCAGGAGGGCTATGGCTACACCTTC.

The chain joins TRBV28 to TRBJ2-1; no firm D call. The CDR3 runs 17 residues. The V end lost 4 bases, the J end lost 9 bases, and 25 bases lay between the germline ends. Per germline, CDR1 MDHEN and CDR2 SYDVKM. For the CDR3, the DNA is TGTGCCAGCAGTTCGCCCACAGATCGTCGCCAGGCGAGTGAGCAGTTCTTC. Its protein product is CASSSPTDRRQASEQFF.